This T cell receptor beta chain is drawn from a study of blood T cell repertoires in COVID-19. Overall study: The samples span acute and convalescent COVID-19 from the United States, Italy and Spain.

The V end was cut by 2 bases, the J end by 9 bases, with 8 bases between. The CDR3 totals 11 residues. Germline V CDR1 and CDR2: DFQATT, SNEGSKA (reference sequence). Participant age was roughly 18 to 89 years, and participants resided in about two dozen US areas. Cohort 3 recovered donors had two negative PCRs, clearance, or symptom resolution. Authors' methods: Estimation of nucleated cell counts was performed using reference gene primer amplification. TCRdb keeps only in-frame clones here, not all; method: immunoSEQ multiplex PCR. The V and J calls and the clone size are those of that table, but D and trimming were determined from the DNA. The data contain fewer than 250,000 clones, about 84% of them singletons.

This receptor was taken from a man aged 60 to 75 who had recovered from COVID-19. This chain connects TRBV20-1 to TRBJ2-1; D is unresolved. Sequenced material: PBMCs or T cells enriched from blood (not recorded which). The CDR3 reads CSARLPSEQFF. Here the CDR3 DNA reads TGCAGTGCTAGACTTCCGAGTGAGCAGTTCTTC.